Listed below are T cell receptor beta chains from one sample, sequenced in a study of PD-1 blockade in classical Hodgkin lymphoma. Clones were read by immunoSEQ multiplex PCR, and TCRdb kept only the in-frame ones, dropping some. This sample has 75,000 to 100,000 clones; 75% to 85% occur once, and the top ten carry 16%. Sequencing used peripheral blood mononuclear cells (PBMCs), obtained before the second cycle of nivolumab. All receptors derive from a human donor with classical Hodgkin lymphoma. Each CDR3 is given with its conserved first and last residue. Fields, in order: CDR3 protein, CDR3 DNA, V gene, J gene, D gene, clone size. The D gene is left open where the match is weak. Size values are once, few and many counts, or a class for expanded clones, and some rows have none.

CASSIHPRDPRDTQYF	TGTGCCAGTAGTATTCACCCGCGGGACCCTCGGGATACGCAGTATTTT	TRBV19	TRBJ2-3	-	once
CASRETSISGELFF	TGTGCCAGCAGAGAGACTAGTATCTCCGGGGAGCTGTTTTTT	TRBV6-4	TRBJ2-2	-	-
CASKTSGGYNEQFF	TGTGCCAGCAAGACTAGCGGAGGGTACAATGAGCAGTTCTTC	TRBV6-1	TRBJ2-1	TRBD2	-
CASSPRTPTSTDTQYF	TGTGCCAGTAGTCCCCGAACGCCAACGAGCACAGATACGCAGTATTTT	TRBV19	TRBJ2-3	-	few
CAISELSYEQYF	TGTGCCATCAGTGAGCTATCCTACGAGCAGTACTTC	TRBV10-3	TRBJ2-7	-	-
CASCEDLTNEKLFF	TGTGCCAGCTGCGAGGACCTTACTAATGAAAAACTGTTTTTT	TRBV6-5	TRBJ1-4	-	-
CASSLDSLGEQYF	TGCGCCAGCAGCTTAGACAGCCTCGGGGAGCAGTACTTC	TRBV5-1	TRBJ2-7	-	once
CASSYQGAGEQYF	TGTGCCAGCAGTTACCAGGGGGCCGGCGAGCAGTACTTC	TRBV6-6	TRBJ2-7	TRBD1	-
CASSPPGGPHEQYF	TGTGCCAGCAGCCCTCCTGGGGGCCCCCACGAGCAGTACTTC	TRBV11-2	TRBJ2-7	-	medium-sized
CASSFSGGTDTQYF	TGTGCCAGCAGCTTTTCCGGGGGCACAGATACGCAGTATTTT	TRBV7-2	TRBJ2-3	-	-
CASSLPRKGYEQYF	TGTGCCAGCAGCTTACCCAGGAAGGGCTACGAGCAGTACTTC	TRBV11-2	TRBJ2-7	-	-
CASSLVGTYPSNQPQHF	TGTGCCAGCAGCTTGGTGGGGACATACCCAAGCAATCAGCCCCAGCATTTT	TRBV5-8	TRBJ1-5	-	once
CASSFGLAGYNEQFF	TGTGCCAGCAGCTTCGGACTAGCGGGGTACAATGAGCAGTTCTTC	TRBV7-6	TRBJ2-1	TRBD2	-
CATSSLTSGRSNEQFF	TGTGCCACCAGCAGCCTGACTAGCGGGAGGTCCAATGAGCAGTTCTTC	TRBV15	TRBJ2-1	TRBD2	-
CASGMFGTSTGELFF	TGTGCCAGCGGGATGTTTGGGACTAGCACCGGGGAGCTGTTTTTT	TRBV7-8	TRBJ2-2	TRBD2	-
CASRPVNTGELFF	TGTGCCAGCAGACCCGTTAACACCGGGGAGCTGTTTTTT	TRBV5-6	TRBJ2-2	-	few
CASSHERPILAVEQFF	TGTGCCAGCAGCCACGAACGACCCATACTAGCGGTTGAGCAGTTCTTC	TRBV14	TRBJ2-1	TRBD2	-
CASSSAGTGTDTQYF	TGCGCCAGCAGCTCAGCCGGGACAGGGACAGATACGCAGTATTTT	TRBV5-1	TRBJ2-3	TRBD1	-
CASSALSGKLFF	TGTGCCAGCAGCGCCCTGTCGGGGAAGCTGTTTTTT	TRBV9	TRBJ2-2	-	-
CASSKDLNTGELFF	TGTGCCAGTAGTAAGGACCTTAACACCGGGGAGCTGTTTTTT	TRBV19	TRBJ2-2	-	-
CASRRGATTNYNEQFF	TGTGCCAGTAGGCGGGGGGCGACAACTAACTACAATGAGCAGTTCTTC	TRBV19	TRBJ2-1	TRBD2	-
CASSLKGLVGHYEQYF	TGTGCCAGCAGTTTAAAGGGCCTTGTCGGTCACTACGAGCAGTACTTC	TRBV27	TRBJ2-7	-	-
CASSQAPTGPGAGYNEQFF	TGTGCCAGCAGCCAAGCACCTACAGGGCCCGGGGCGGGATACAATGAGCAGTTCTTC	TRBV4-2	TRBJ2-1	-	-
CASSPGPPGEQYF	TGCGCCAGCAGTCCGGGTCCCCCGGGAGAGCAGTACTTC	TRBV10-1	TRBJ2-7	-	-
CATGLAGEYEQFF	TGTGCCACCGGACTAGCGGGAGAATATGAGCAGTTCTTC	TRBV10-3	TRBJ2-1	TRBD2	-
CASLSFEGGGTEAFF	TGTGCCAGCCTCAGTTTTGAGGGAGGGGGCACTGAAGCTTTCTTT	TRBV28	TRBJ1-1	-	-
CASSKALGQPNYTGELFF	TGTGCCAGCAGCAAAGCCCTGGGACAGCCAAATTACACCGGGGAGCTGTTTTTT	TRBV7-3	TRBJ2-2	TRBD1	-
CASSLTISYEQYF	TGTGCCAGCAGTTTAACCATCTCCTACGAGCAGTACTTC	TRBV27	TRBJ2-7	-	once
CASSFGPNTGELFF	TGTGCCAGCAGCTTTGGGCCGAACACCGGGGAGCTGTTTTTT	TRBV7-2	TRBJ2-2	-	-
CATSPERDSYYGYTF	TGTGCCACCAGCCCCGAGCGAGACAGTTACTATGGCTACACCTTC	TRBV15	TRBJ1-2	-	-
CASSLPGQGGETQYF	TGTGCCAGCAGCTTGCCGGGACAGGGTGGTGAGACCCAGTACTTC	TRBV5-4	TRBJ2-5	TRBD1	-
CASSDPLTGASYGYTF	TGTGCCAGCAGTGACCCCCTTACAGGGGCCTCCTATGGCTACACCTTC	TRBV6-1	TRBJ1-2	TRBD1	-
CSVVVLAGGELFF	TGCAGCGTTGTCGTGTTAGCGGGCGGGGAGCTGTTTTTT	TRBV29-1	TRBJ2-2	TRBD2	-
CASSPSWRKGLHF	TGTGCCAGCAGTCCATCATGGCGGAAGGGACTGCATTTT	TRBV28	TRBJ1-3	-	-
CASSTQPSGRAGRNEQFF	TGTGCCAGTAGTACCCAACCTAGCGGGAGGGCCGGTAGGAATGAGCAGTTCTTC	TRBV19	TRBJ2-1	TRBD2	-
CASKLLAGTNTGELFF	TGTGCCAGCAAGTTACTAGCGGGCACGAACACCGGGGAGCTGTTTTTT	TRBV6-4	TRBJ2-2	TRBD2	-
CASSLDGSYNSPLHF	TGCGCCAGCAGCTTGGATGGCTCCTATAATTCACCCCTCCACTTT	TRBV5-1	TRBJ1-6	-	-
CASSGWTGGGEQYF	TGTGCCAGCAGTGGGTGGACAGGCGGTGGCGAGCAGTACTTC	TRBV25-1	TRBJ2-7	TRBD1	-
CASSLVASGVSEQFF	TGCGCCAGCAGCTTGGTGGCTAGCGGGGTCTCAGAGCAGTTCTTC	TRBV5-1	TRBJ2-1	TRBD2	-
CASNEGPPGNTIYF	TGTGCCAGCAACGAGGGGCCCCCTGGAAACACCATATATTTT	TRBV4-2	TRBJ1-3	-	-
CASRGQNTGELFF	TGTGCCAGCCGGGGTCAGAACACCGGGGAGCTGTTTTTT	TRBV2	TRBJ2-2	-	few
CASSGGQGRNEQFF	TGTGCCAGCAGTGGGGGACAGGGAAGAAATGAGCAGTTCTTC	TRBV25-1	TRBJ2-1	TRBD1	-
CAISEAQSAEAFF	TGTGCCATCAGTGAGGCCCAGTCGGCGGAAGCTTTCTTT	TRBV10-3	TRBJ1-1	-	-
CASSLISPGTDTQYF	TGCGCCAGCAGCTTGATTAGCCCTGGCACAGATACGCAGTATTTT	TRBV5-1	TRBJ2-3	-	-
CASSIDWSGGIYEQYF	TGTGCCAGTAGTATAGACTGGTCGGGGGGGATCTACGAGCAGTACTTC	TRBV19	TRBJ2-7	TRBD2	-
CASSQEASGFQYF	TGTGCCAGCAGCCAAGAGGCTAGCGGATTTCAGTACTTC	TRBV4-2	TRBJ2-4	TRBD2	-
CASSLGGSHANTGELFF	TGTGCCAGCAGCTTAGGAGGGTCACACGCGAACACCGGGGAGCTGTTTTTT	TRBV7-2	TRBJ2-2	-	-
CASSSAFGVTNEKLFF	TGTGCCAGCAGCTCTGCATTTGGGGTCACTAATGAAAAACTGTTTTTT	TRBV7-2	TRBJ1-4	-	-
CASSSGRETQYF	TGTGCCAGCAGTTCCGGTAGAGAGACCCAGTACTTC	TRBV27	TRBJ2-5	-	-
CASSQGLGGAYGYTF	TGCGCCAGCAGCCAGGGGTTAGGGGGCGCTTATGGCTACACCTTC	TRBV4-3	TRBJ1-2	TRBD1	-
CASSVPRSRGGTDTQYF	TGTGCCAGCAGCGTCCCTCGATCCCGGGGGGGCACAGATACGCAGTATTTT	TRBV7-9	TRBJ2-3	TRBD2	-
CASSTRDRGTEAFF	TGCGCCAGCAGCACCCGGGACAGGGGCACTGAAGCTTTCTTT	TRBV5-1	TRBJ1-1	TRBD1	-
CASSEVFWSSGSDEQFF	TGTGCCAGCAGTGAAGTATTCTGGTCTAGCGGGAGCGATGAGCAGTTCTTC	TRBV6-1	TRBJ2-1	TRBD2	few
CASSLVHPEAFF	TGTGCCAGCAGCTTAGTTCACCCTGAAGCTTTCTTT	TRBV7-2	TRBJ1-1	-	-